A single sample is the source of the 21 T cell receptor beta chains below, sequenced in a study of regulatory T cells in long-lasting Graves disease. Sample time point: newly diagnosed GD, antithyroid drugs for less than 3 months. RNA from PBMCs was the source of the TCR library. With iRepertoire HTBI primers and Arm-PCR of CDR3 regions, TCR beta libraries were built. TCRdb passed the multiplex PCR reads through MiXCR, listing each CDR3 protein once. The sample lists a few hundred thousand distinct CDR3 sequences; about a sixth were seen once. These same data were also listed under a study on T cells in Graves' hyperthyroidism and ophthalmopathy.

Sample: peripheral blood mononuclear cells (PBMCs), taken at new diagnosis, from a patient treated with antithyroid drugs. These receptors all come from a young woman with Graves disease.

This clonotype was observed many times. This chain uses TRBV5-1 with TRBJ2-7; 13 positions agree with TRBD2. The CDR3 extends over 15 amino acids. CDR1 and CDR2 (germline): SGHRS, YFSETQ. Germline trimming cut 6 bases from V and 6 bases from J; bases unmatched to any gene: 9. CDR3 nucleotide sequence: TGCGCCAGCAAGGGACTAGCGGGACCTCTGGGCGAGCAGTACTTC. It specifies CASKGLAGPLGEQYF.

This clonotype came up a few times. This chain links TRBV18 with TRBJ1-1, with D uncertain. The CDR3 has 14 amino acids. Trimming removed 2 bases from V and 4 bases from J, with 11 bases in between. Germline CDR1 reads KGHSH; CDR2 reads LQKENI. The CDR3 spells CASSPGDVATEAFF. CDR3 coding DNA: TGTGCCAGCTCACCAGGGGATGTTGCCACTGAAGCTTTCTTT.

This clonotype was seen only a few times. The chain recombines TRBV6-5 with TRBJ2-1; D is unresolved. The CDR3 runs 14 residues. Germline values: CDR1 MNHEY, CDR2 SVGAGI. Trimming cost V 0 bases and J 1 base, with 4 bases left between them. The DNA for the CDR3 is TGTGCCAGCAGTTACTCGGTTTCCTACAATGAGCAGTTCTTC. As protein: CASSYSVSYNEQFF.

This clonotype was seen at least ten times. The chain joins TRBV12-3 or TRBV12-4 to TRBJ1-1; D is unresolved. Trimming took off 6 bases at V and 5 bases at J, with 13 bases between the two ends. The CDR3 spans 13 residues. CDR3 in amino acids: CASRVGMGTEAFF. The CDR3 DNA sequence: TGTGCCAGCAGAGTAGGGATGGGAACTGAAGCTTTCTTT.

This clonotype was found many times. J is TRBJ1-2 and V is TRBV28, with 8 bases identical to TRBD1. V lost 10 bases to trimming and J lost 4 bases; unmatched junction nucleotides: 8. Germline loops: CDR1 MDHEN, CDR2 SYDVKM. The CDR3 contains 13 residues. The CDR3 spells CATSDRDLYGYTF. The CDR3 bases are TGTGCCACCTCGGACAGGGATCTCTATGGCTACACCTTC.

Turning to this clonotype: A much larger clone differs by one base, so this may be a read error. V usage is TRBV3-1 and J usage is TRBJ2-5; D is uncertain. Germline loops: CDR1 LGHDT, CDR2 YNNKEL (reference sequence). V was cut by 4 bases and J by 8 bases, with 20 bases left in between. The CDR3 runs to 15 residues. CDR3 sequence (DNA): TGTGCCAGCAGCCGCAATGATCAGGTCTTGGATACCCAGTACTTC. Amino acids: CASSRNDQVLDTQYF.

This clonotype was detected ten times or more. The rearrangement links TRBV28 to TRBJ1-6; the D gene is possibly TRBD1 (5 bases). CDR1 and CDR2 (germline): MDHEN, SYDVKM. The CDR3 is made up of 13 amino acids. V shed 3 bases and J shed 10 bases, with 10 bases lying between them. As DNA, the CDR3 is TGTGCCAGCAGTTTTCGGGGGAACTCACCCCTCCACTTT. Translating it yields CASSFRGNSPLHF. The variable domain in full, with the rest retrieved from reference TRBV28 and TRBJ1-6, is DVKVTQSSRYLVKRTGEKVFLECVQDMDHENMFWYRQDPGLGLRLIYFSYDVKMKEKGDIPEGYSVSREKKERFSLILESASTNQTSMYLCASSFRGNSPLHFGNGTRLTVT.

The CDR3 DNA follows: TGTGCCAGTAGTAGACTAGCGGGGGATCCCTACGAGCAGTACTTC. As protein: CASSRLAGDPYEQYF. The J gene is TRBJ2-7, the V gene TRBV19, with TRBD2 matching over 12 bases. V shed 4 bases, J shed 2 bases, and the junction held 3 bases outside the gene matches. CDR1 and CDR2 from the germline V gene are LNHDA and SQIVND (reference sequence). This CDR3 spans 15 amino acids.

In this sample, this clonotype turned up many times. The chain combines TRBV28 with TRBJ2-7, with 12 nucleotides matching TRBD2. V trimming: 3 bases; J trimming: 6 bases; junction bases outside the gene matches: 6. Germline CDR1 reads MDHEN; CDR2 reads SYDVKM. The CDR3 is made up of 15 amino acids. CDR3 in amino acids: CASSFRTSGVFEQYF. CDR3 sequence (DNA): TGTGCCAGCAGTTTCCGGACTAGCGGGGTTTTCGAGCAGTACTTC.

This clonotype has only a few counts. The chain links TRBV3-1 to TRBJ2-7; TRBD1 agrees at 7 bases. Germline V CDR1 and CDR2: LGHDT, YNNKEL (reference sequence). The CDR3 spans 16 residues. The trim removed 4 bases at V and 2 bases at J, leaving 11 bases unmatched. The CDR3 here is CASSPGQARGPYEQYF. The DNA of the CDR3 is TGTGCCAGCAGCCCAGGACAGGCAAGGGGACCCTACGAGCAGTACTTC.

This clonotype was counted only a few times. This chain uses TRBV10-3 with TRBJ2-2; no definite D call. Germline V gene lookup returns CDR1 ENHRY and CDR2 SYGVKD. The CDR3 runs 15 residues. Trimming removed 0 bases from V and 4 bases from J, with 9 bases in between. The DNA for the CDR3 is TGTGCCATCAGTGAGTCGAGAGGACCCACCGGGGAGCTGTTTTTT. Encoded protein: CAISESRGPTGELFF.

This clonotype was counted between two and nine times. CDR3 coding DNA: TGCGCCAACTGCCCGGGGTTGGCGAACACTGAAGCTTTCTTT. Translated, it gives CANCPGLANTEAFF. This chain uses TRBV5-1 with TRBJ1-1; D is ambiguous. Trimming cost V 9 bases and J 1 base, with 16 bases left between them. Germline CDR1 reads SGHRS; CDR2 reads YFSETQ. The CDR3 runs 14 residues.

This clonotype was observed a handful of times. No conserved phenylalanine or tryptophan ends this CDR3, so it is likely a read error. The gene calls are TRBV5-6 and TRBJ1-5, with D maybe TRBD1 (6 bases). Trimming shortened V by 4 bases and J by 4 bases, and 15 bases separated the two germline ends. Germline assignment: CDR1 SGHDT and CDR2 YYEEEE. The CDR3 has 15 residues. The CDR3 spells CASSATGYGNQPQHL. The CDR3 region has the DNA TGTGCCAGCAGCGCTACAGGGTATGGAAATCAGCCCCAGCATCTT.

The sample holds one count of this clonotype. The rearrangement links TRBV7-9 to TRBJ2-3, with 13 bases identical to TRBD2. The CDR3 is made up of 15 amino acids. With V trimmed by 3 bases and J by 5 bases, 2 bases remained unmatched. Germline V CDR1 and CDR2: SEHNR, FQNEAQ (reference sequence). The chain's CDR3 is CASSLRLAGGDTQYF. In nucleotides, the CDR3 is TGTGCCAGCAGCTTGCGACTAGCGGGGGGAGATACGCAGTATTTT.

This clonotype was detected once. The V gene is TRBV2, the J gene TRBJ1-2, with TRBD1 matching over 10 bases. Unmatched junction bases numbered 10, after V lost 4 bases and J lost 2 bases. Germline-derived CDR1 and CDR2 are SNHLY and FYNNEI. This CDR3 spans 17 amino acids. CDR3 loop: CASSAPPGTGENYGYTF. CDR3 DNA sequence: TGTGCCAGCAGTGCCCCCCCCGGGACAGGGGAAAACTATGGCTACACCTTC.

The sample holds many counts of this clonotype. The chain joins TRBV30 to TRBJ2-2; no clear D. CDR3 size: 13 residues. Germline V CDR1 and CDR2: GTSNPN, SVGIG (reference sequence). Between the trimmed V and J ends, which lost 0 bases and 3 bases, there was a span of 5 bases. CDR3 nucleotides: TGTGCCTGGAGTGTAGATTACACCGGGGAGCTGTTTTTT. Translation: CAWSVDYTGELFF.

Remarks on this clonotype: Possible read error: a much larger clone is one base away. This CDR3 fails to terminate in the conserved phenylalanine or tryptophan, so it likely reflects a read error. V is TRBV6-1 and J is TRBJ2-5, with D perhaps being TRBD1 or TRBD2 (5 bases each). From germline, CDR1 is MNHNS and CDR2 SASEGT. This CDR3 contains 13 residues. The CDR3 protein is CSSLRGPGETQYS. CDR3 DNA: TGTTCCAGCCTAAGGGGACCTGGTGAGACCCAGTACTCC.

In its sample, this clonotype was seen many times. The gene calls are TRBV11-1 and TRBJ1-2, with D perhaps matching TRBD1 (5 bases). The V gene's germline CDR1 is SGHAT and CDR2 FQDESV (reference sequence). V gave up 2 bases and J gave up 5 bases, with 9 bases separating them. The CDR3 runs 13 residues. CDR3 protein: CASSLWGIYGYTF. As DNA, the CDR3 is TGTGCCAGCAGCTTATGGGGGATTTATGGCTACACCTTC.

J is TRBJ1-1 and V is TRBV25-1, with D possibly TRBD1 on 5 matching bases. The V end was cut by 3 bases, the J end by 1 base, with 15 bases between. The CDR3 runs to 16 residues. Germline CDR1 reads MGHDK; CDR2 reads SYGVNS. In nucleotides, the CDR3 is TGTGCCAGCAGTGACCTGAGGGGTTGGGCGAACACTGAAGCTTTCTTT. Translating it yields CASSDLRGWANTEAFF.

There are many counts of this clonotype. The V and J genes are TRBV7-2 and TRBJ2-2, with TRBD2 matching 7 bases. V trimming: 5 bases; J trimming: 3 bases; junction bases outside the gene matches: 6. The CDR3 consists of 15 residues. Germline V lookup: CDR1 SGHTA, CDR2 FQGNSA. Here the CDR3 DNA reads TGTGCCAGCAGCCCGTCTAGCGGATACACCGGGGAGCTGTTTTTT. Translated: CASSPSSGYTGELFF.

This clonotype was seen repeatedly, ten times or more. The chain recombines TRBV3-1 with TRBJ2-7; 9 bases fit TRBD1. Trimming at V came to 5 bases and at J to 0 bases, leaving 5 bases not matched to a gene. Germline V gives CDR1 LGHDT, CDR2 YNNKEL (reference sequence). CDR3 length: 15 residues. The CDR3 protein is CASSDGTGLSYEQYF. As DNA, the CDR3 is TGTGCCAGCAGCGATGGGACAGGGCTCTCCTACGAGCAGTACTTC.